The 30 T cell receptor beta chains in this list originate from one sample, sequenced in a study of blood T cells in healthy people across ages. PCR was performed a second time for about 7 to 12 cycles using a sample-barcoded 5' primer and a J-beta primer mix. TCRdb processed the 5' RACE reads anew with MiXCR; each CDR3 protein has one entry. Here the sample spans just under 900,000 distinct CDR3 sequences, around 26% being singletons. Sequencing used blood. The origin of the receptors is a woman of 80 years or more in good health.

In its sample, this clonotype was seen many times. V and J are TRBV5-1 and TRBJ1-2; 9 positions agree with TRBD1. V trimming: 0 bases; J trimming: 3 bases; junction bases outside the gene matches: 0. This CDR3 comprises 14 residues. The V gene's germline CDR1 is SGHRS and CDR2 YFSETQ. CDR3 protein: CASSLGDRDYGYTF. CDR3 in DNA: TGCGCCAGCAGCTTGGGGGACAGGGACTATGGCTACACCTTC.

On this clonotype itself: One end of the junction is discordant with germline, which a read error may explain. The V gene is TRBV24-1, the J gene TRBJ2-4; D might be TRBD1 (6 bases). The last part of the DNA fits TRBJ2-5 better; the J call may be wrong. Germline V gene data show CDR1 as KGHDR and CDR2 as SFDVKD. The CDR3 totals 15 residues. DNA of the CDR3: TGTGCAACCAGTGATGGGGGCAGACTTAAAGAGACCCAGTACTTC. The encoded protein is CATSDGGRLKETQYF.

This clonotype showed up many times. The V and J genes are TRBV7-2 and TRBJ2-3; 11 bases line up with TRBD2. The CDR3 has 15 amino acids. The V gene end was trimmed by 3 bases and the J gene end by 11 bases; junction bases not matched to a gene: 10. Germline V gene lookup returns CDR1 SGHTA and CDR2 FQGNSA. The DNA of the CDR3 is TGTGCCAGCAGCTTCCATAGTAGCGGGGGGGCGGAGCAGTATTTT. This gives the protein CASSFHSSGGAEQYF.

This clonotype was observed many times. V and J are TRBV12-3 or TRBV12-4 and TRBJ2-5, with D perhaps TRBD1 (6 bases). V was shortened by 5 bases and J by 6 bases, with 13 bases between the two germline ends. The length of the CDR3 is 13 residues. CDR3 sequence reads: CASSEGVGQTQYF. As DNA, the CDR3 is TGTGCCAGCAGTGAGGGGGTTGGTCAGACCCAGTACTTC.

To note about this clonotype: With a much larger clone just one base away, this may be a read error. The V call is TRBV18, the J call TRBJ2-5; D is uncertain. Germline V CDR1 and CDR2: KGHSH, LQKENI. This CDR3 has 13 amino acids. CDR3 residues: CAGSPTNQETQYF. Here the CDR3 DNA reads TGTGCCGGCTCACCAACAAACCAAGAGACCCAGTACTTC.

The gene calls are TRBV20-1 and TRBJ1-3; a weak D match, TRBD1 (6 bases). V lost 6 bases and J lost 0, with 12 bases in between. The CDR3 totals 14 residues. Looked up from germline, CDR1 is DFQATT and CDR2 is SNEGSKA (reference sequence). The CDR3 sequence: CSASTGLSGNTIYF. CDR3 nucleotides: TGCAGTGCCTCTACAGGGCTCTCTGGAAACACCATATATTTT.

About this clonotype: One base away lies a much larger clone, so this may be a sequencing read error. The chain joins TRBV12-3 or TRBV12-4 to TRBJ1-5, with D perhaps matching TRBD1 (5 bases). There are 13 residues in the CDR3. Trimming took off 3 bases at V and 8 bases at J, with 11 bases between the two ends. In DNA, the CDR3 is TGTGCCAGCAGTTTCGCTGGGGGGGAGCCCCAGCATTTT. This gives the protein CASSFAGGEPQHF.

This clonotype showed up just a few times. The chain recombines TRBV6-2 or TRBV6-3 with TRBJ2-7, with 10 positions matching TRBD1. The junction had 3 bases not matched to a gene; V was cut back by 1 base and J by 6 bases. The CDR3 covers 14 residues. Germline V CDR1 and CDR2: MNHEY, SVGEGT. This CDR3 is CASSYYRDRGEQYF. CDR3 DNA sequence: TGTGCCAGCAGTTACTACAGGGACAGGGGCGAGCAGTACTTC.

The J gene is TRBJ1-2, the V gene TRBV12-3 or TRBV12-4; 8 positions match TRBD1. The CDR3 contains 15 residues. V was clipped by 5 bases and J by 0 bases; unmatched bases: 5. CDR3 coding DNA: TGTGCCAGCAGTCTTAAGACAGGGGCTAACTATGGCTACACCTTC. It encodes CASSLKTGANYGYTF.

This clonotype has a handful of counts. A much larger clone lies a single base off, so this may be a read error. The chain combines TRBV12-3 or TRBV12-4 with TRBJ1-2; a possible D gene is TRBD1 (5 bases). The CDR3 spans 13 residues. The CDR3 loop reads CTGGEDGAYGYTF. The CDR3 coding sequence is TGTACCGGGGGGGAAGACGGGGCGTATGGCTACACCTTC.

CDR3 DNA: TGTGCCAGCAGTTTATACGGGAGGGGAGATACGCAGTATTTT. This sequence encodes CASSLYGRGDTQYF. This chain links TRBV12-3 or TRBV12-4 with TRBJ2-3, with TRBD2 matching over 8 bases. The V segment lost 2 bases and the J segment 5 bases; nucleotides outside the gene matches: 3. The CDR3 totals 14 residues.

This clonotype was picked up many times. The chain carries TRBV10-1 and TRBJ2-5, with TRBD1 as a possible D gene (5 bases). Trimming removed 10 bases from V and 4 bases from J, with 13 bases in between. Germline CDR1 and CDR2: WNHNN and SYGVQD (reference sequence). The CDR3 has 12 amino acids. The CDR3: CANSQVRETQYF. CDR3 sequence (DNA): TGCGCCAACTCACAGGTCCGAGAGACCCAGTACTTC.

The rearrangement joins TRBV30 to TRBJ2-7; a possible D gene is TRBD2 (6 bases). Trimming took 6 bases from V and 3 from J, leaving 9 bases between them. The CDR3 is made up of 11 amino acids. CDR1 and CDR2 (germline): GTSNPN, SVGIG (reference sequence). The CDR3 coding sequence is TGTGCCTGCTGGGGGGACTACGAGCAGTACTTC. Translated: CACWGDYEQYF.

In its sample, this clonotype was seen many times. The chain has TRBV7-9 and TRBJ1-2; 8 nucleotides agree with TRBD1. V lost 5 bases, J lost 13 bases, and 9 bases stayed unmatched. CDR1 and CDR2 from the germline V gene are SEHNR and FQNEAQ (reference sequence). The CDR3 covers 12 residues. For the CDR3, the DNA is TGTGCCAGCAGCCGGAAACCGACAGGGGCCACCTTC. Translated: CASSRKPTGATF.

The sample holds many counts of this clonotype. The chain couples TRBV5-4 to TRBJ2-7, with D tentatively TRBD1 or TRBD2 (6 bases each). The CDR3 runs 15 residues. The germline CDR1 and CDR2 sequences are SGHNT and YYREEE (reference sequence). The germline V and J ends were trimmed by 5 bases and 4 bases, with 19 bases remaining between them. The CDR3 region has the DNA TGTGCCAGCAGTTCCGGCGGGACATCGTATTACGAGCAGTACTTC. The encoded protein is CASSSGGTSYYEQYF.

The chain employs TRBV28 and TRBJ2-2, with D perhaps TRBD1 (5 bases). The CDR3 totals 15 residues. V was clipped by 9 bases and J by 4 bases, with 18 bases between them. Germline CDR1 is MDHEN and CDR2 is SYDVKM. The CDR3 DNA reads as TGTGCCAGTAGAATAATGCAGGGTCTCACCGGGGAGCTGTTTTTT. It translates to CASRIMQGLTGELFF.

There are a few counts of this clonotype. This may stem from a read error, because a much larger clone lies one nucleotide away. The rearrangement joins TRBV6-2 or TRBV6-3 to TRBJ2-1, with a tentative D call TRBD2 (7 bases). Trimming pared 7 bases from V and 10 bases from J, leaving 20 bases between. Germline V gene lookup returns CDR1 MNHEY and CDR2 SVGEGT. CDR3 length: 14 residues. In DNA, the CDR3 is TGTGCCAGCATGTTAAGGGGGGGATCCGGAGAGCAGTTCTTC. Its translation: CASMLRGGSGEQFF.

This clonotype was seen at least ten times. V usage is TRBV5-1 and J usage is TRBJ2-3; D unresolved. The V gene's germline CDR1 is SGHRS and CDR2 YFSETQ. The germline V and J ends were trimmed by 0 bases and 0 bases, with 11 bases remaining between them. The CDR3 contains 16 residues. CDR3 sequence: CASSLVTDKSTDTQYF. The CDR3 DNA reads as TGCGCCAGCAGCTTGGTCACAGACAAAAGCACAGATACGCAGTATTTT.

The chain has TRBV5-1 and TRBJ2-2; the D gene is possibly TRBD2 (6 bases). Germline V lookup: CDR1 SGHRS, CDR2 YFSETQ. This CDR3 has 15 amino acids. Trimming removed 0 bases at V and 6 bases at J, with 12 bases between. CDR3 sequence: CASSLVASGAGELFF. CDR3 DNA sequence: TGCGCCAGCAGCTTGGTAGCGTCGGGGGCCGGGGAGCTGTTTTTT. The whole variable domain, remainder taken from reference TRBV5-1 and TRBJ2-2, is KAGVTQTPRYLIKTRGQQVTLSCSPISGHRSVSWYQQTPGQGLQFLFEYFSETQRNKGNFPGRFSGRQFSNSRSEMNVSTLELGDSALYLCASSLVASGAGELFFGEGSRLTVL.

In regard to this clonotype: This sequence may be a read error, since a much larger clone differs from it by one base. The gene calls are TRBV15 and TRBJ2-1, with D uncertain. The CDR3 covers 14 residues. The V gene's germline CDR1 is LNHNV and CDR2 YYDKDF (reference sequence). The CDR3 DNA sequence: TGTGCCACCAGCAGAGATCCCCCTCCCAGTGAGCAGGTCTTC. It encodes CATSRDPPPSEQVF. Full variable domain (missing parts from reference TRBV15 and TRBJ2-1): DAMVIQNPRYQVTQFGKPVTLSCSQTLNHNVMYWYQQKSSQAPKLLFHYYDKDFNNEADTPDNFQSRRPNTSFCFLDIRSPGLGDTAMYLCATSRDPPPSEQVFGPGTRLTVL.

This clonotype was observed at least ten times. The rearrangement joins TRBV3-1 to TRBJ2-5, with D possibly matching TRBD1 (8 bases). V lost 6 bases and J lost 5, with 13 bases in between. This CDR3 is built from 13 residues. Germline values: CDR1 LGHDT, CDR2 YNNKEL (reference sequence). DNA for the CDR3: TGTGCCAGCAGACAACAGGGGGGGGAGACCCAGTACTTC. Translating gives CASRQQGGETQYF.

The chain carries TRBV28 and TRBJ1-4, with D perhaps matching TRBD1 (5 bases). The CDR3 consists of 13 residues. The V end lost 10 bases, the J end lost 5 bases, and 14 bases lay between the germline ends. CDR1 MDHEN and CDR2 SYDVKM come from the germline V gene. This chain's CDR3 is CANAAGKNEKLFF. The CDR3 region has the DNA TGTGCCAACGCGGCAGGGAAAAATGAAAAACTGTTTTTT.

As to this clonotype: A much more abundant neighbour one base away suggests this may be a read error. This sequence joins TRBV27 and TRBJ2-1, with D possibly matching TRBD1 (5 bases). V was pared by 6 bases and J by 14 bases, with 20 bases between. The germline V gene encodes CDR1 MNHEY and CDR2 SMNVEV (reference sequence). CDR3 length: 13 residues. The CDR3: CASRLRERTWKFF. Written as DNA, the CDR3 is TGTGCCAGCAGGTTAAGGGAACGGACATGGAAGTTCTTC.

The chain couples TRBV6-2 or TRBV6-3 to TRBJ2-5; 9 nucleotides line up with TRBD2. Germline V gives CDR1 MNHEY, CDR2 SVGEGT. The J segment lost 6 bases and the V segment lost 6 bases, leaving 8 bases of the junction unmatched. The length of the CDR3 is 14 residues. The CDR3 region is CASRMAGGGKTQYF. The DNA for the CDR3 is TGTGCCAGCAGAATGGCGGGGGGGGGAAAGACCCAGTACTTC.

This clonotype came up a few times. This chain joins TRBV7-2 and TRBJ1-2; D is undetermined. This CDR3 is built from 13 residues. V was pared by 5 bases and J by 2 bases, with 9 bases between. Germline CDR1 reads SGHTA; CDR2 reads FQGNSA. In DNA, the CDR3 is TGTGCCAGCAGCAATGACGGCAACTATGGCTACACCTTC. Translated, it gives CASSNDGNYGYTF. Together with reference TRBV7-2 and TRBJ1-2, the CDR3 gives the full variable domain: GAGVSQSPSNKVTEKGKDVELRCDPISGHTALYWYRQSLGQGLEFLIYFQGNSAPDKSGLPSDRFSAERTGGSVSTLTIQRTQQEDSAVYLCASSNDGNYGYTFGSGTRLTVV.

V is TRBV3-1 and J is TRBJ1-2; D is perhaps TRBD1 (5 bases). The CDR3 is 14 residues long. Germline CDR1 and CDR2: LGHDT and YNNKEL (reference sequence). CDR3 amino acids: CVLRRGDRNYGYTF. The DNA for the CDR3 is TGTGTCCTACGTCGGGGGGATAGGAACTATGGCTACACCTTC.

The rearrangement uses TRBV25-1 and TRBJ1-4; D is ambiguous. Germline assignment: CDR1 MGHDK and CDR2 SYGVNS. V was shortened by 5 bases and J by 8 bases, with 18 bases between the two germline ends. This CDR3 region has 15 residues. CDR3 in amino acids: CASSSRTSMGEKLFF. CDR3 nucleotides: TGTGCCAGCAGTTCAAGGACCTCGATGGGGGAAAAACTGTTTTTT.

This clonotype was seen only a few times. The V call is TRBV18, the J call TRBJ2-5; TRBD1 matches 8 bases. The CDR3 extends over 15 amino acids. Looked up from germline, CDR1 is KGHSH and CDR2 is LQKENI. With V trimmed by 0 bases and J by 2 bases, 2 bases remained unmatched. CDR3 residues: CASSPPTGVQETQYF. CDR3 DNA: TGTGCCAGCTCACCACCGACAGGGGTACAAGAGACCCAGTACTTC.

This chain joins TRBV6-2 or TRBV6-3 and TRBJ1-1; D remains unclear. The CDR3 runs 13 residues. Germline V gene data show CDR1 as MNHEY and CDR2 as SVGEGT. V was cut by 5 bases and J by 4 bases, with 11 bases left in between. The CDR3 protein is CASSATLATEAFF. The CDR3 nucleotides read TGTGCCAGCAGTGCCACCCTGGCCACTGAAGCTTTCTTT.

This clonotype showed up many times. A read error may be the cause here, since a much bigger clone is one base away. The chain has TRBV20-1 and TRBJ2-5, with a weak D call TRBD2 (5 bases). V was pared by 3 bases and J by 11 bases, with 19 bases between. The CDR3 length is 13 residues. Germline CDR1 DFQATT, CDR2 SNEGSKA (reference sequence). The CDR3 region is CSARGVGTSEQYF. Written as DNA, the CDR3 is TGCAGTGCTAGGGGAGTGGGTACCAGTGAGCAGTACTTC.